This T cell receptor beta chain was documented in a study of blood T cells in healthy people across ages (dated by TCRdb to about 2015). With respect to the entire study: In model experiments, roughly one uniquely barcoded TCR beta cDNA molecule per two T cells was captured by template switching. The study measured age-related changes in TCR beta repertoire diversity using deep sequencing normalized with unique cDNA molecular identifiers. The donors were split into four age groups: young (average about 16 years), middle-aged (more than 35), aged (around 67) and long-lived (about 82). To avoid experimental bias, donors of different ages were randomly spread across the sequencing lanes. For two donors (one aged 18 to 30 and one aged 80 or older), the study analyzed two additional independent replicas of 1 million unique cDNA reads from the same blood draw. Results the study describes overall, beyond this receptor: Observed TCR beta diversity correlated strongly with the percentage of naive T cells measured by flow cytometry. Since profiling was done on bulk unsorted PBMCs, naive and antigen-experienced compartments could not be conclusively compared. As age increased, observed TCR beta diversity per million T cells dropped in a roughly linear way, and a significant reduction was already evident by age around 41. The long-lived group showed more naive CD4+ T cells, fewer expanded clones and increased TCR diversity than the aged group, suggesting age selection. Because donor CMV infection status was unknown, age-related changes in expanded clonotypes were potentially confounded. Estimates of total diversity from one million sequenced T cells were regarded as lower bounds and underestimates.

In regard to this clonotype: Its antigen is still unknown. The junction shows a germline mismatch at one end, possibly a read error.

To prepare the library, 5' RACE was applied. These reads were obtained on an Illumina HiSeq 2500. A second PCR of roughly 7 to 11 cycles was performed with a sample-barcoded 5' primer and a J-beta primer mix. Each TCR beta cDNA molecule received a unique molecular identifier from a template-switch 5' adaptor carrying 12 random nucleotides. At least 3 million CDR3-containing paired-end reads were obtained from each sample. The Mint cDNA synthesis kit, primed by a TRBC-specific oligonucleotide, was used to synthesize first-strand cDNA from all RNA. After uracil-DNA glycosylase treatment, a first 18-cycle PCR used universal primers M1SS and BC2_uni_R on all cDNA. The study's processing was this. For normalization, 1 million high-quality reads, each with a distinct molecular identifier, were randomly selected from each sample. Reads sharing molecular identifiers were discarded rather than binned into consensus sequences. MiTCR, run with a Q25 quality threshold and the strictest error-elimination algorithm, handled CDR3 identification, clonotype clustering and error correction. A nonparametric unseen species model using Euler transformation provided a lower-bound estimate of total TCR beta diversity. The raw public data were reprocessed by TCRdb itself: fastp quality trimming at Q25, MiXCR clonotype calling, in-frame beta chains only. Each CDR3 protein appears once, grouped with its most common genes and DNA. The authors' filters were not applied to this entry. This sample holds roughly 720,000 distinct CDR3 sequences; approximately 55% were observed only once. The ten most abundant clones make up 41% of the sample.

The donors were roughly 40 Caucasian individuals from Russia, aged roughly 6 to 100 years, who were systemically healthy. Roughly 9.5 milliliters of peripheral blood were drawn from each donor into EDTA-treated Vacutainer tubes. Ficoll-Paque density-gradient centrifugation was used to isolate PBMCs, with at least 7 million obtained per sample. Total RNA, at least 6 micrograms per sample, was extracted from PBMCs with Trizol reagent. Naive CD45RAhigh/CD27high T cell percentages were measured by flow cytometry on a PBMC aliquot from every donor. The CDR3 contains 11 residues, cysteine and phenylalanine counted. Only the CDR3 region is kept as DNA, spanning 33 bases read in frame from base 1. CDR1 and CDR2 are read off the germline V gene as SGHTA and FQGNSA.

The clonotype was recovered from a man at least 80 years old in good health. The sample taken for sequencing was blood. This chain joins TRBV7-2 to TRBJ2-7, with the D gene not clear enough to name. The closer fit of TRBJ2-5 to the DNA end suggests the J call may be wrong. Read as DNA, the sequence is TGTGACAGCAGCCGTGAGGAGACCCAGTACTTC. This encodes CDSSREETQYF.